The clone carrying this T cell receptor beta chain was counted at least ten times. This record belongs to a study of regulatory T cells in long-lasting Graves disease. Noted time point: newly diagnosed GD, antithyroid drugs for less than 3 months. The TCR library was prepared using RNA isolated from PBMCs. Each patient gave Nine milliliters of EDTA-anticoagulated peripheral blood. According to the study, TCR beta libraries were built with iRepertoire HTBI primers and CDR3-region Arm-PCR. Via MiXCR, TCRdb re-called the multiplex PCR reads, giving one row per CDR3 protein. The sample records some 500,000 distinct CDR3 sequences, about 13% being singletons. The CDR3 contains 12 residues. From germline, CDR1 is SGHVS and CDR2 FQNEAQ. The data also belong to a second study, concerning T cells in Graves' hyperthyroidism and ophthalmopathy.

Material: peripheral blood mononuclear cells (PBMCs), obtained at new diagnosis, from a patient treated with antithyroid drugs. This clonotype was obtained from a young man with Graves disease. V and J are TRBV7-8 and TRBJ1-1; tentative D call: TRBD1 (5 bases). As DNA, the CDR3 is TGTGCGTGTCACGACAGAAACACTGAAGCTTTCTTT. Translating gives CACHDRNTEAFF.